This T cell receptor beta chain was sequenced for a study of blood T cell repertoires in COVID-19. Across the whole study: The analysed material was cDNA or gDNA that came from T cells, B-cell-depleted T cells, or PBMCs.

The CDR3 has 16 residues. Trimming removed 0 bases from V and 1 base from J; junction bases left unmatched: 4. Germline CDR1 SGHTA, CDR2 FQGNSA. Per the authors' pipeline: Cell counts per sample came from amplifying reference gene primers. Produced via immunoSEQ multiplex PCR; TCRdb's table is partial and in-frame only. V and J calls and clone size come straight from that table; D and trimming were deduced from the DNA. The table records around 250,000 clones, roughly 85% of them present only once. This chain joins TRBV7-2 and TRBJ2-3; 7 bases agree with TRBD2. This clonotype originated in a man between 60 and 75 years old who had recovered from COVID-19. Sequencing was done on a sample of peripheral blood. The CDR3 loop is CASSLAVAGGTDTQYF. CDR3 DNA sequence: TGTGCCAGCAGCTTAGCAGTCGCGGGGGGCACAGATACGCAGTATTTT.